The clone carrying this T cell receptor (beta chain) occurred a few times. The antigen is undetermined. PCR amplification relied on 60 Vbeta primers (plus 13 Jbeta primers). This table comes from immunoSEQ multiplex PCR, and its TCRdb copy is limited to in-frame clones, with some not included. The data show 85,000 to 100,000 clones, about four fifths seen once. V lost 1 base and J lost 8, with 17 bases in between. Looked up from germline, CDR1 is SEHNR and CDR2 is FQNEAQ (reference sequence). The length of the CDR3 is 15 residues. This record comes from a study of cytomegalovirus exposure and HLA in healthy donors. Study results and caveats: Researchers reported in a later analysis that a missense DCLRE1C variant was tied to TCR beta V- and J-gene trimming. Earlier findings revealed that most TCR beta V segments proved productive either about 90% or about 30% of the time.

The sequenced material came from PBMCs. The gene calls are TRBV7-9 and TRBJ1-2; D ambiguous. The TCR was taken from a man aged 25-45 years in good health and CMV-seronegative. CDR3 loop: CASSLGAASLVGYTF. DNA for the CDR3: TGTGCCAGCAGCTTAGGGGCAGCATCCCTGGTGGGCTACACCTTC.